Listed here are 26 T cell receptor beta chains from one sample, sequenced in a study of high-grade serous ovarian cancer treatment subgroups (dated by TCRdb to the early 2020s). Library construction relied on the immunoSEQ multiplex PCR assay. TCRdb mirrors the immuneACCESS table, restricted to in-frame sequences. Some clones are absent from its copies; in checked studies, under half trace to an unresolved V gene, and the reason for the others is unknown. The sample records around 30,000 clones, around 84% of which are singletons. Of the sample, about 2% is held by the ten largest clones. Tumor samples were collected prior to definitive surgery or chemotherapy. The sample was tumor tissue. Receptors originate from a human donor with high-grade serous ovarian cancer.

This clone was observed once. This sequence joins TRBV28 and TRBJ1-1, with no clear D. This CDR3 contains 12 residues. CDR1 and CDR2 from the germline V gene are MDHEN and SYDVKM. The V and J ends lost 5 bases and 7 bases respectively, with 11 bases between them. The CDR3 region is CASSPLGFEAFF. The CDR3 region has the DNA TGTGCCAGCAGTCCCTTGGGGTTTGAAGCTTTCTTT. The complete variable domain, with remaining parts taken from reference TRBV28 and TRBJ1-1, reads DVKVTQSSRYLVKRTGEKVFLECVQDMDHENMFWYRQDPGLGLRLIYFSYDVKMKEKGDIPEGYSVSREKKERFSLILESASTNQTSMYLCASSPLGFEAFFGQGTRLTVV.

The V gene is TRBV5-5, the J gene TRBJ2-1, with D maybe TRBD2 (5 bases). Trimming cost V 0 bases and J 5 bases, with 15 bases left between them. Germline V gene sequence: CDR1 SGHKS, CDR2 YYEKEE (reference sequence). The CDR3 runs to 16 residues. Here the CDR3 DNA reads TGTGCCAGCAGCTTGGTCCGGGGAAATAAAAACAATGAGCAGTTCTTC. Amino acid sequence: CASSLVRGNKNNEQFF.

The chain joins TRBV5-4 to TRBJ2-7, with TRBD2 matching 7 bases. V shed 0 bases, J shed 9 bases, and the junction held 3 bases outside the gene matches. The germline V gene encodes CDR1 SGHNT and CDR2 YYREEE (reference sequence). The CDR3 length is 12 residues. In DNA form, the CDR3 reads TGTGCCAGCAGCTTGGCGGGGGGACGGCAGTACTTC. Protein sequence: CASSLAGGRQYF. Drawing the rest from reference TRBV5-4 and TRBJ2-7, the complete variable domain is ETGVTQSPTHLIKTRGQQVTLRCSSQSGHNTVSWYQQALGQGPQFIFQYYREEENGRGNFPPRFSGLQFPNYSSELNVNALELDDSALYLCASSLAGGRQYFGPGTRLTVT.

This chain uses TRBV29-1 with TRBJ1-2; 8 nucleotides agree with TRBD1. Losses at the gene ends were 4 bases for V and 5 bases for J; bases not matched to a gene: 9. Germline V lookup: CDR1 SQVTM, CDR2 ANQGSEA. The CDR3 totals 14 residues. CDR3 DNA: TGCAGCGTTGGGGGCCAGGGGGCTCGGTATGGCTACACCTTC. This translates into CSVGGQGARYGYTF.

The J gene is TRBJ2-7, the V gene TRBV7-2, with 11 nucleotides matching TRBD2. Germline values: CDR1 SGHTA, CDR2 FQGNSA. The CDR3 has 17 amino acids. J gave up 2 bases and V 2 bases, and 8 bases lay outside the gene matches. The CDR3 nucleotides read TGTGCCAGCAGCTTACTAGCGGGAGGCCCTGCCCCCTACGAGCAGTACTTC. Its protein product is CASSLLAGGPAPYEQYF.

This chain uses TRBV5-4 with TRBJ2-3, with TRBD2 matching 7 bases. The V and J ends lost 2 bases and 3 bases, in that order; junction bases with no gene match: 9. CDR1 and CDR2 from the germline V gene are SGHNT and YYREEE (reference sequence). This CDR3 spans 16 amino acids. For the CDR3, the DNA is TGTGCCAGCAGCTTTCCGGGGGAGGGTGGGACAGATACGCAGTATTTT. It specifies CASSFPGEGGTDTQYF.

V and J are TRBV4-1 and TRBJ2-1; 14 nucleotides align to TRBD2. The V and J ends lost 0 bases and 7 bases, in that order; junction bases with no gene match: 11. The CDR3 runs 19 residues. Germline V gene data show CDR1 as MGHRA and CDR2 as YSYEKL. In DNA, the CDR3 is TGCGCCAGCAGCCAAGATTCTTGGCCCGGGACTAGCGGGAGTAATGAGCAGTTCTTC. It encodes CASSQDSWPGTSGSNEQFF.

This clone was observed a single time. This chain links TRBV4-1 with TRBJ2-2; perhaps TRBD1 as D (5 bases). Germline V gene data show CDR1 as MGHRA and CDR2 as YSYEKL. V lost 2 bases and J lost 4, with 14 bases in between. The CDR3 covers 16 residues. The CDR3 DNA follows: TGCGCCAGCAGCCAACAACAGGAAAATAGCACCGGGGAGCTGTTTTTT. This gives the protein CASSQQQENSTGELFF.

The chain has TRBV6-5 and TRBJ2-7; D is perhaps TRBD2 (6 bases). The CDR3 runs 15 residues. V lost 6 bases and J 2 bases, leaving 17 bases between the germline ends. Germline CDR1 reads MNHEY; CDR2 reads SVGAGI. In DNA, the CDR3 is TGTGCCAGCAGGACACCGGGAGAGAGCCCCTACGAGCAGTACTTC. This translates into CASRTPGESPYEQYF.

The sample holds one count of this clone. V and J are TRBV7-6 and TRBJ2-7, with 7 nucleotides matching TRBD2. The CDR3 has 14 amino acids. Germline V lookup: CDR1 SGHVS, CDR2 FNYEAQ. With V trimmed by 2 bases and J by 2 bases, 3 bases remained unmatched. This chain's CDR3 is CASSLQGGPYEQYF. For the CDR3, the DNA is TGTGCCAGCAGCTTACAGGGAGGGCCCTACGAGCAGTACTTC.

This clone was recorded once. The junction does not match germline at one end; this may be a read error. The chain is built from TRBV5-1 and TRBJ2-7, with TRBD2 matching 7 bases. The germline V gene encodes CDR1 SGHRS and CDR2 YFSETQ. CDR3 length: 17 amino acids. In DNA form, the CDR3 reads TGCGCCAGCAGTTTGGGGGGGAGCGGGGTAAACTCCTACGAGCAGTACTTC. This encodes CASSLGGSGVNSYEQYF.

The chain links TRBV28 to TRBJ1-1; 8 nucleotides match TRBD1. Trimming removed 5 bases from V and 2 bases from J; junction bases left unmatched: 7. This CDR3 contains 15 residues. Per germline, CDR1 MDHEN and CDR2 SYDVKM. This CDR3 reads CASSPTGVANTEAFF. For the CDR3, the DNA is TGTGCCAGCAGTCCGACAGGGGTTGCAAACACTGAAGCTTTCTTT. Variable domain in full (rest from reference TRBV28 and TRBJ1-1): DVKVTQSSRYLVKRTGEKVFLECVQDMDHENMFWYRQDPGLGLRLIYFSYDVKMKEKGDIPEGYSVSREKKERFSLILESASTNQTSMYLCASSPTGVANTEAFFGQGTRLTVV.

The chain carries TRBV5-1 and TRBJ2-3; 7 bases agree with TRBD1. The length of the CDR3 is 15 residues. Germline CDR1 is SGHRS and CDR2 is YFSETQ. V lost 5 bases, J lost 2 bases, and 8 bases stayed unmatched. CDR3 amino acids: CASRRGQTHTDTQYF. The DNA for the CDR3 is TGCGCCAGCAGAAGGGGACAGACACACACAGATACGCAGTATTTT.

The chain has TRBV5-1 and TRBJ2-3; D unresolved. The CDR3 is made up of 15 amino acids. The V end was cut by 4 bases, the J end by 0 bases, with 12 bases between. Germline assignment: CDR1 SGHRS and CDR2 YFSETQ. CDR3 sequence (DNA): TGCGCCAGCAGCCCCCTCGGAACTAGCACAGATACGCAGTATTTT. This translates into CASSPLGTSTDTQYF.

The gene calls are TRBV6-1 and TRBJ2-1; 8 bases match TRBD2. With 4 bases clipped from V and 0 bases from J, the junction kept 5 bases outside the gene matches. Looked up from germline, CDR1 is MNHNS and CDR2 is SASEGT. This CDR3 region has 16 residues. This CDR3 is CASSGGLASSYNEQFF. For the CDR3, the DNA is TGTGCCAGCAGTGGCGGACTAGCCAGCTCCTACAATGAGCAGTTCTTC.

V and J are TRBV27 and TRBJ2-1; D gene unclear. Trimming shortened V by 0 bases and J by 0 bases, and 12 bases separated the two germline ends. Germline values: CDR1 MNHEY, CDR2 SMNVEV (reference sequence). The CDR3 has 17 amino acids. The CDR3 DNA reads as TGTGCCAGCAGTTTATCTCCGGCGGCTAGCTCCTACAATGAGCAGTTCTTC. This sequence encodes CASSLSPAASSYNEQFF.

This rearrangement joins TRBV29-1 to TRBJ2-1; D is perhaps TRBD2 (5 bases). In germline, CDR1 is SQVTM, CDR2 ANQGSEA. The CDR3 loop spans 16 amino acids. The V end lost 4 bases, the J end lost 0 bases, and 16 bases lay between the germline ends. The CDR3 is CSVVERSGNSYNEQFF. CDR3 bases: TGCAGCGTTGTGGAGCGCTCCGGGAACTCCTACAATGAGCAGTTCTTC.

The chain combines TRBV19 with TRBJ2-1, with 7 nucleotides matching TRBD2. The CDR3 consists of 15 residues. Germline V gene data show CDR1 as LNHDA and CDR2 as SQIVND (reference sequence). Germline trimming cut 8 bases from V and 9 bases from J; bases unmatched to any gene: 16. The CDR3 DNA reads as TGTGCCAGTGCTACTAGCGACTCCCCTTTGGGTGAGCAGTTCTTC. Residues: CASATSDSPLGEQFF. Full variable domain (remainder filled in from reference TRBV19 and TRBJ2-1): DGGITQSPKYLFRKEGQNVTLSCEQNLNHDAMYWYRQDPGQGLRLIYYSQIVNDFQKGDIAEGYSVSREKKESFPLTVTSAQKNPTAFYLCASATSDSPLGEQFFGPGTRLTVL.

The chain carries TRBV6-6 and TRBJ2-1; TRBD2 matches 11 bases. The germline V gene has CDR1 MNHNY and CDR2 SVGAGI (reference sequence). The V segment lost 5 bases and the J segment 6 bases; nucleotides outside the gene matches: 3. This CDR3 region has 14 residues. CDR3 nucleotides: TGTGCCAGCAGTAGACTAGCGGGACTCAATGAGCAGTTCTTC. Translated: CASSRLAGLNEQFF.

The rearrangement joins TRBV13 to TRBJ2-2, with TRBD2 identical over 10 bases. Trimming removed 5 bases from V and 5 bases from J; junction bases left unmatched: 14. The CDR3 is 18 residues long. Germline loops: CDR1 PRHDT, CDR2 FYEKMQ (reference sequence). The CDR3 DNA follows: TGTGCCAGCAGCCCCTGGACTAGCGGTGTTCCGTGGACCGGGGAGCTGTTTTTT. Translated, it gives CASSPWTSGVPWTGELFF.

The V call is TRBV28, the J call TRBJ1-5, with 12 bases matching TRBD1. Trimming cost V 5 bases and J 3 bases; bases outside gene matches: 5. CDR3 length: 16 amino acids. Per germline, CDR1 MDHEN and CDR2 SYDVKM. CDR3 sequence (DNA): TGTGCCAGCAGTGCCCGGGGACAGGGGGCCAATCAGCCCCAGCATTTT. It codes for CASSARGQGANQPQHF.

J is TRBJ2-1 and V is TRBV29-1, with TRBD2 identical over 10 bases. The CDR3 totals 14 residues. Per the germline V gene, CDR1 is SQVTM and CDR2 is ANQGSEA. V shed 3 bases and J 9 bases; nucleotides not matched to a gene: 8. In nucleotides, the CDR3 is TGCAGCGTTGATACTAGCGGGGCTCTGAGTGAGCAGTTCTTC. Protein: CSVDTSGALSEQFF.

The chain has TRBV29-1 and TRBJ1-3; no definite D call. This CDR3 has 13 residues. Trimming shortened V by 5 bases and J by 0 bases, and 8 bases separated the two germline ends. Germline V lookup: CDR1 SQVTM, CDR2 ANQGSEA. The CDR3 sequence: CSVRPSSGNTIYF. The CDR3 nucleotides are TGCAGCGTTCGACCCAGCTCTGGAAACACCATATATTTT.

CDR3 sequence reads: CASSNDMDEQFF. As DNA, the CDR3 is TGTGCCAGCAGCAACGACATGGATGAGCAGTTCTTC. The rearrangement links TRBV7-2 to TRBJ2-1, with D uncertain. The germline V gene has CDR1 SGHTA and CDR2 FQGNSA. The V and J ends lost 5 bases and 8 bases respectively, with 10 bases between them. The CDR3 is 12 residues long. The whole variable domain, remainder taken from reference TRBV7-2 and TRBJ2-1, is GAGVSQSPSNKVTEKGKDVELRCDPISGHTALYWYRQSLGQGLEFLIYFQGNSAPDKSGLPSDRFSAERTGGSVSTLTIQRTQQEDSAVYLCASSNDMDEQFFGPGTRLTVL.

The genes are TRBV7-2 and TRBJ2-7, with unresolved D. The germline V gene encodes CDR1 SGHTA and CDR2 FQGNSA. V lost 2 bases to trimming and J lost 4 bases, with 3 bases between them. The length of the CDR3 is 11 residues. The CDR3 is CASSLKYEQYF. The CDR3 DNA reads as TGTGCCAGCAGCTTAAAATACGAGCAGTACTTC.

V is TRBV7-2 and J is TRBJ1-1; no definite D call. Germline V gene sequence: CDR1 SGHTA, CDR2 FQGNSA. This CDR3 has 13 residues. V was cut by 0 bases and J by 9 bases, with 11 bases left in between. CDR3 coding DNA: TGTGCCAGCAGCTTAGCGTACCTCAGTAAAGCTTTCTTT. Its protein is CASSLAYLSKAFF.